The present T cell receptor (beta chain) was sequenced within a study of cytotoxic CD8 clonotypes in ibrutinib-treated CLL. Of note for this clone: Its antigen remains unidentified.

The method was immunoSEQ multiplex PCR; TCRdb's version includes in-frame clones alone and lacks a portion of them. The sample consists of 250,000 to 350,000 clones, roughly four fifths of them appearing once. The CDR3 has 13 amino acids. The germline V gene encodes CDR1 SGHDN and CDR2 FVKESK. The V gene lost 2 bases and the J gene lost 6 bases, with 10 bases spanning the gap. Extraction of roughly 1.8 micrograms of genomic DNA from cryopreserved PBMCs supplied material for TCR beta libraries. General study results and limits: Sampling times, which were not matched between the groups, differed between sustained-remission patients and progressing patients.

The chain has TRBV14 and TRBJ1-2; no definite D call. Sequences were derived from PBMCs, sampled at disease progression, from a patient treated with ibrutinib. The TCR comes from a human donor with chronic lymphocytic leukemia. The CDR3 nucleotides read TGTGCCAGCAGCCAAAACACCTACAATGGCTACACCTTC. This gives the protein CASSQNTYNGYTF.